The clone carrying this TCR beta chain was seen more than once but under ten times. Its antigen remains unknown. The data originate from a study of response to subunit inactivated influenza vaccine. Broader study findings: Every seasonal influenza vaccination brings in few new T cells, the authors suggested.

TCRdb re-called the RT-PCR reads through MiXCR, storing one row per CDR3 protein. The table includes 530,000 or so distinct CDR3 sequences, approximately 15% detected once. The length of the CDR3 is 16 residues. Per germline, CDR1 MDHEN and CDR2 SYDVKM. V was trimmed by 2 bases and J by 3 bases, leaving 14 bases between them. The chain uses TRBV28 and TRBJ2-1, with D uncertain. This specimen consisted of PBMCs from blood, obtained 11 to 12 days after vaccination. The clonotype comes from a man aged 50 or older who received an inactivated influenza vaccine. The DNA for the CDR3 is TGTGCCAGCAGTTTAATCGAAACCATTAACTACAATGAGCAGTTCTTC. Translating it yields CASSLIETINYNEQFF.